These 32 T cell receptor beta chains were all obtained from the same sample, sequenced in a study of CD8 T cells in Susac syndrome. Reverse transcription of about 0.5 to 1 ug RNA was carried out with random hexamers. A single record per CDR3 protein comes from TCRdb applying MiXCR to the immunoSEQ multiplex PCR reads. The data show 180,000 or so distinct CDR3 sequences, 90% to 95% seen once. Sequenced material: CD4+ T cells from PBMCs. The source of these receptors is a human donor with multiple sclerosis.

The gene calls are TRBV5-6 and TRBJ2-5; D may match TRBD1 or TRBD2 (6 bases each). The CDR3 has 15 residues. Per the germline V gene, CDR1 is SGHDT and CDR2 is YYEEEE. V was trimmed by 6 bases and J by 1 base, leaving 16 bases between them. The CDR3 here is CASTPLGGPQETQYF. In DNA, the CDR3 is TGTGCCAGCACCCCCCTCGGGGGCCCCCAAGAGACCCAGTACTTC.

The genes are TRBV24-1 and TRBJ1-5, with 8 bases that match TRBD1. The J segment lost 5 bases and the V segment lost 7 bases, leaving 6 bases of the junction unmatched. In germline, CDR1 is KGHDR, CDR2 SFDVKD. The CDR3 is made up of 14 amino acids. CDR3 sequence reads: CATSDRGADQPQHF. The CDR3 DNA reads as TGTGCCACCAGCGACAGGGGTGCGGATCAGCCCCAGCATTTT.

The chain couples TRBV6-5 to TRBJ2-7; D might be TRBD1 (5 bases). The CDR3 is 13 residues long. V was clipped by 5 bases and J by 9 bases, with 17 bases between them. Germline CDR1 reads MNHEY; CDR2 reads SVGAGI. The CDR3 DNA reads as TGTGCCAGCAGTGACGACAGTATCCGCGGGCAGTACTTC. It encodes CASSDDSIRGQYF.

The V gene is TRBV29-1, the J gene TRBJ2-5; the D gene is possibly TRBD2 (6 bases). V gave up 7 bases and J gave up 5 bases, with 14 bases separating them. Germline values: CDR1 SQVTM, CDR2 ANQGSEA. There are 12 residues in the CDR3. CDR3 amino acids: CSGGEARETQYF. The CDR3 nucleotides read TGCAGCGGGGGGGAGGCGCGGGAGACCCAGTACTTC.

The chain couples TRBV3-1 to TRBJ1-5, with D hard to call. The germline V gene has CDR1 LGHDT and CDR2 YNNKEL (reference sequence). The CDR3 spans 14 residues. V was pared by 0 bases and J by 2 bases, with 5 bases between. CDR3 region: CASSQDWGNQPQHF. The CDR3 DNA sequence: TGTGCCAGCAGCCAAGATTGGGGCAATCAGCCCCAGCATTTT. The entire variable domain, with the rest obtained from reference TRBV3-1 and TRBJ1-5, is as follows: DTAVSQTPKYLVTQMGNDKSIKCEQNLGHDTMYWYKQDSKKFLKIMFSYNNKELIINETVPNRFSPKSPDKAHLNLHINSLELGDSAVYFCASSQDWGNQPQHFGDGTRLSIL.

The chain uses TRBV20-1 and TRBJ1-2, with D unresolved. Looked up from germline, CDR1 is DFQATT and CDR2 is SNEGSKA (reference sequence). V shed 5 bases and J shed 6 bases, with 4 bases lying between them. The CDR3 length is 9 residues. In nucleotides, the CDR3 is TGCAGTGCTTCGGATGGCTACACCTTC. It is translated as CSASDGYTF.

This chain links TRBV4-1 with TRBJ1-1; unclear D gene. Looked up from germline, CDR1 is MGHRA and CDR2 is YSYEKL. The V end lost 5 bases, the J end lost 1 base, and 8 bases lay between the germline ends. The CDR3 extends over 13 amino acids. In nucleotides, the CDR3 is TGCGCCAGCAGCACCCAATCGAACACTGAAGCTTTCTTT. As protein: CASSTQSNTEAFF.

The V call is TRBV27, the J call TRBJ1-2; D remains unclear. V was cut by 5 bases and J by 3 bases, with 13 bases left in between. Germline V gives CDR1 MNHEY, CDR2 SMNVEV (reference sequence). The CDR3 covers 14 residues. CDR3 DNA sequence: TGTGCCAGCAGTAGTTCAGGCTTGCACTATGGCTACACCTTC. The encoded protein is CASSSSGLHYGYTF.

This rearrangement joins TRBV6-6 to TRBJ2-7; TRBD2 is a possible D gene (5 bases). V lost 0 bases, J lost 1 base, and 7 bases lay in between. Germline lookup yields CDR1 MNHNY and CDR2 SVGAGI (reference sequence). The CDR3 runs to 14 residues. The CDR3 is CASSYSTTSYEQYF. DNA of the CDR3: TGTGCCAGCAGTTACTCGACTACATCCTACGAGCAGTACTTC.

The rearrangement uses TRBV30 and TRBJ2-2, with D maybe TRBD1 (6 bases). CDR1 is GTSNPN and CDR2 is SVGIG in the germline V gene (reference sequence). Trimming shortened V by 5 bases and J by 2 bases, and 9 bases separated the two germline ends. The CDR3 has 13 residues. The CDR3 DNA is TGTGCCTGGTGGGGGCCAAACACCGGGGAGCTGTTTTTT. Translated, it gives CAWWGPNTGELFF.

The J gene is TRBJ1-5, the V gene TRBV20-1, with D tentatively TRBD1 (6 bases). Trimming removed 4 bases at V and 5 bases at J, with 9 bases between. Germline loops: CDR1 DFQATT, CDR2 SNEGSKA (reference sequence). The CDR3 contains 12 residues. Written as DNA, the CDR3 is TGCAGTGCTATACAGGGTCATCAGCCCCAGCATTTT. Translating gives CSAIQGHQPQHF.

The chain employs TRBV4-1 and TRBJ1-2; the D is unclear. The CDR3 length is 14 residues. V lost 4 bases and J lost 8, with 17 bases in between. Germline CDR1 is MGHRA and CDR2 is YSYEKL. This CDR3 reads CASSREWEPAGYTF. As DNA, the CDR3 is TGCGCCAGCAGCCGGGAGTGGGAACCGGCGGGCTACACCTTC.

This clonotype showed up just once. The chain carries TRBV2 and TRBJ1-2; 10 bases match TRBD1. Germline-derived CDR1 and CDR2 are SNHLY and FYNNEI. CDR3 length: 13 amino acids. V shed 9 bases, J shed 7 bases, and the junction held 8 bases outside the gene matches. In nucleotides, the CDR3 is TGTGCCAGTGGGACAGGGGATCGGGGTGGCTACACCTTC. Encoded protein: CASGTGDRGGYTF.

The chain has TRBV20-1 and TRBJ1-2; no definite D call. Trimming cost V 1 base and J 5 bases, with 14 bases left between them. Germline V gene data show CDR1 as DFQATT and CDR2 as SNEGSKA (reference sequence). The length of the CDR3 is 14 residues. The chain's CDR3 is CSARGGPGGYGYTF. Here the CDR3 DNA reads TGCAGTGCTAGAGGAGGGCCTGGAGGGTATGGCTACACCTTC.

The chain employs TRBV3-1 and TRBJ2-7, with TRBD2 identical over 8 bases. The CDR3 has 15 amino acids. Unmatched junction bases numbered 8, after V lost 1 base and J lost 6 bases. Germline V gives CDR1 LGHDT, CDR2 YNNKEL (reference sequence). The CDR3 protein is CASSQAGTSHAEQYF. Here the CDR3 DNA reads TGTGCCAGCAGCCAAGCGGGGACTAGTCACGCCGAGCAGTACTTC.

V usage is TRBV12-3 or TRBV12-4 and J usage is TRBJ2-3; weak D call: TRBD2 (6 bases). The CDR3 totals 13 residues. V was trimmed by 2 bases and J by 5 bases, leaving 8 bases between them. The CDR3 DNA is TGTGCCAGCAGTTTACTAGCGAGAGATACGCAGTATTTT. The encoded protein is CASSLLARDTQYF.

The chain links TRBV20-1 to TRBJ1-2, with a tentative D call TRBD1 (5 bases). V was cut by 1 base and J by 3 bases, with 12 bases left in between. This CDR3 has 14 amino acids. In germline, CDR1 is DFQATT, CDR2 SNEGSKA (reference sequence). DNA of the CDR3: TGCAGTGCTAGAGGGGGAGGGGTTCACTATGGCTACACCTTC. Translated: CSARGGGVHYGYTF.

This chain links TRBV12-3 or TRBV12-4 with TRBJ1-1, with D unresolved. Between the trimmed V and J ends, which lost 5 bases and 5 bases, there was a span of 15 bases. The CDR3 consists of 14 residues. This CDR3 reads CASSPPRERTEAFF. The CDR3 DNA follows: TGTGCCAGCAGTCCGCCCCGGGAGAGAACTGAAGCTTTCTTT.

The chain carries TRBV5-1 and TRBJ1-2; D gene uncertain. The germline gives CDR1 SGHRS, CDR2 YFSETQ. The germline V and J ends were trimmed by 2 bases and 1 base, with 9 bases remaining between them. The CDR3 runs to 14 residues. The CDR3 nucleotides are TGCGCCAGCAGCTTCCTCGGGGTTAACTATGGCTACACCTTC. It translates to CASSFLGVNYGYTF.

CDR3 coding DNA: TGTGCCCGGGGGTATCGAGAGACCCAGTACTTC. Its protein product is CARGYRETQYF. This rearrangement joins TRBV30 to TRBJ2-5; D is possibly TRBD2 (6 bases). Trimming cost V 8 bases and J 4 bases, with 11 bases left between them. The germline V gene has CDR1 GTSNPN and CDR2 SVGIG (reference sequence). The CDR3 has 11 amino acids.

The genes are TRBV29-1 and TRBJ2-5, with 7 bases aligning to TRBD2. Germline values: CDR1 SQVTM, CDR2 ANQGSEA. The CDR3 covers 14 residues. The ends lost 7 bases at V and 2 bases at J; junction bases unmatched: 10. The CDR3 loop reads CSAGGGAGQETQYF. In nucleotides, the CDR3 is TGCAGCGCCGGAGGTGGAGCGGGGCAAGAGACCCAGTACTTC.

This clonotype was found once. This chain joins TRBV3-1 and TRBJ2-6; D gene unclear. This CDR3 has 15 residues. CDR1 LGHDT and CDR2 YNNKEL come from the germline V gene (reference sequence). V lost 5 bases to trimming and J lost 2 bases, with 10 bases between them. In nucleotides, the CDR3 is TGTGCCAGCAGCTTCGACCGGACTGGGGCCAACGTCCTGACTTTC. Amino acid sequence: CASSFDRTGANVLTF. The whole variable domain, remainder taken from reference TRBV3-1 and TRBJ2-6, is DTAVSQTPKYLVTQMGNDKSIKCEQNLGHDTMYWYKQDSKKFLKIMFSYNNKELIINETVPNRFSPKSPDKAHLNLHINSLELGDSAVYFCASSFDRTGANVLTFGAGSRLTVL.

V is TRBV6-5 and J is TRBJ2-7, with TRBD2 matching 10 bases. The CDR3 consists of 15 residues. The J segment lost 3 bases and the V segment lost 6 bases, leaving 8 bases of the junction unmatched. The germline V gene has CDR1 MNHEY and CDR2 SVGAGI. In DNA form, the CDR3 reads TGTGCCAGCAGGAACCCCGCTAGCGGGAGCTACGAGCAGTACTTC. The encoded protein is CASRNPASGSYEQYF.

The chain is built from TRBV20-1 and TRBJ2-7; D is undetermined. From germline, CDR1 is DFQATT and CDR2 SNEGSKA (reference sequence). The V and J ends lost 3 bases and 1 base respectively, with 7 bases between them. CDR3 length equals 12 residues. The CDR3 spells CSASSESYEQYF. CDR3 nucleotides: TGCAGTGCTAGTTCGGAATCCTACGAGCAGTACTTC.

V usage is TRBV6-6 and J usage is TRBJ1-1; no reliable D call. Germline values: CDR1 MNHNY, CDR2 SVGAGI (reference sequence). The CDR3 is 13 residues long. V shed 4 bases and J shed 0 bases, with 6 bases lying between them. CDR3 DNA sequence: TGTGCCAGCAGTTTCCCGGTGAACACTGAAGCTTTCTTT. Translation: CASSFPVNTEAFF.

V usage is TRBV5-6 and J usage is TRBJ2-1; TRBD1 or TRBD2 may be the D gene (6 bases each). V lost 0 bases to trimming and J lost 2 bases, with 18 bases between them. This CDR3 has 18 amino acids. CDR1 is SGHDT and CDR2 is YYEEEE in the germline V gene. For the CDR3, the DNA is TGTGCCAGCAGCTTGGGGCTTAGGAGGGGGACGGCCTACAATGAGCAGTTCTTC. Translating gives CASSLGLRRGTAYNEQFF. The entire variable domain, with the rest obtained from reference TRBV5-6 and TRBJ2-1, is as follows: DAGVTQSPTHLIKTRGQQVTLRCSPKSGHDTVSWYQQALGQGPQFIFQYYEEEERQRGNFPDRFSGHQFPNYSSELNVNALLLGDSALYLCASSLGLRRGTAYNEQFFGPGTRLTVL.

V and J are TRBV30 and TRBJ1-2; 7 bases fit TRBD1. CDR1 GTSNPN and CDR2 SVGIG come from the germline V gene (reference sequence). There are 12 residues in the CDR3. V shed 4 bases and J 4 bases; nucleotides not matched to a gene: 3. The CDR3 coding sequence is TGTGCCTGGAACAGGGGCCCCTATGGCTACACCTTC. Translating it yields CAWNRGPYGYTF.

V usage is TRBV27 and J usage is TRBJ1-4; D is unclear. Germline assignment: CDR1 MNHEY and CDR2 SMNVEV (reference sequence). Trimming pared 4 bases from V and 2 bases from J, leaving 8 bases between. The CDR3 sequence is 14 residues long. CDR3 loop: CASSSPGTNEKLFF. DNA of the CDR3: TGTGCCAGCAGTTCACCCGGGACTAATGAAAAACTGTTTTTT.

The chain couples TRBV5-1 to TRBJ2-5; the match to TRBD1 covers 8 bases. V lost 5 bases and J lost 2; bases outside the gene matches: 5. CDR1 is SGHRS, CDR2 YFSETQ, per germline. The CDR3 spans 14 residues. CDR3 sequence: CASSRTGLQETQYF. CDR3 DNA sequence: TGCGCCAGCAGTCGGACAGGGCTTCAAGAGACCCAGTACTTC.

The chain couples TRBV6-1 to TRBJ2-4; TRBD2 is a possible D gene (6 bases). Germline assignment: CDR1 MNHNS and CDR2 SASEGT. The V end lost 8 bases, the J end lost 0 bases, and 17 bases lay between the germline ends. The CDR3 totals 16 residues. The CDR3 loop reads CASALGRGIAKNIQYF. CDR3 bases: TGTGCCAGCGCTTTGGGACGGGGGATAGCCAAAAACATTCAGTACTTC.

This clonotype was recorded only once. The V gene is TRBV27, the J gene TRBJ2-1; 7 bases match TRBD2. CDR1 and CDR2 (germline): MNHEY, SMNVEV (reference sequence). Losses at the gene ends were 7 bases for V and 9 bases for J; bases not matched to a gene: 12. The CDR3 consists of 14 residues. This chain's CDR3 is CASTGTNPWGEQFF. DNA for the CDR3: TGTGCCAGCACTGGGACTAACCCTTGGGGTGAGCAGTTCTTC.

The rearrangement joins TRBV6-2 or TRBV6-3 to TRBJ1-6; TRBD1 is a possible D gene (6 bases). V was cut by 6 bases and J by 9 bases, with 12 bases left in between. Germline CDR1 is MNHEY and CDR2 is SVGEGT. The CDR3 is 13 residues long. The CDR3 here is CASRWDIASPLHF. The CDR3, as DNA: TGTGCCAGCAGGTGGGACATAGCTTCACCCCTCCACTTT.